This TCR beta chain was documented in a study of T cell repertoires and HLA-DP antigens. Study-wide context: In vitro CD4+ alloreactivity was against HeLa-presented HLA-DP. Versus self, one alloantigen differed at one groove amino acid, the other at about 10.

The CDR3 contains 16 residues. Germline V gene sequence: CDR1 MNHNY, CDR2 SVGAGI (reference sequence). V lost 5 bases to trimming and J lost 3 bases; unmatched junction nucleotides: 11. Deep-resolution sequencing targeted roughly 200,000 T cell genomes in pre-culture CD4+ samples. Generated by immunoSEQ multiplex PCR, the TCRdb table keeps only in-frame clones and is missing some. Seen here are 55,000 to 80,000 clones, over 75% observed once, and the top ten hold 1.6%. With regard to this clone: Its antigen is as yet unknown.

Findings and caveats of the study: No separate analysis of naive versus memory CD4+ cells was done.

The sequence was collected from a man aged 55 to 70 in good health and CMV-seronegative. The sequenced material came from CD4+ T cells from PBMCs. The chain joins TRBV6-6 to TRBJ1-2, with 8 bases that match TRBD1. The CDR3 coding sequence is TGTGCCAGCAGTCAATCAGGGGGCGCGGGGGACTATGGCTACACCTTC. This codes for CASSQSGGAGDYGYTF.